These 5 T cell receptor beta chains share one sample of origin, sequenced in a study of blood T cells in healthy people across ages. A second roughly 7 to 11 cycle PCR used barcoded and J-beta primers. TCRdb re-derived calls from the 5' RACE reads in MiXCR, one entry per CDR3 protein. The data show roughly 1.4 million distinct CDR3 sequences, 45% to 70% seen once. The sample consisted of blood. The receptor source for this set is a man in his late teens or twenties in good health.

The chain has TRBV5-1 and TRBJ2-7; D is unresolved. The ends were cut back, 2 bases at V and 1 base at J, with 13 bases in the middle. The length of the CDR3 is 15 residues. Germline CDR1 SGHRS, CDR2 YFSETQ. In nucleotides, the CDR3 is TGCGCCAGCAGCTTTGGCCCTAATCCTTCCTACGAGCAGTACTTC. It yields the protein CASSFGPNPSYEQYF.

The chain combines TRBV29-1 with TRBJ2-3; weak D call: TRBD1 (6 bases). Germline V gene sequence: CDR1 SQVTM, CDR2 ANQGSEA. The CDR3 spans 15 residues. Deletions cut 7 bases from V and 5 bases from J, with 22 bases between. The CDR3 DNA is TGCAGCGCCGGGGCCCGAACAGGGTGGAGAGATACGCAGTATTTT. Translation gives CSAGARTGWRDTQYF.

The rearrangement uses TRBV9 and TRBJ1-2; maybe TRBD1 (6 bases). Germline CDR1 is SGDLS and CDR2 is YYNGEE. There are 12 residues in the CDR3. With 7 bases removed from V and 2 bases from J, the gap between germline ends came to 9 bases. For the CDR3, the DNA is TGTGCCAGCCACCAGGGGAACTATGGCTACACCTTC. It encodes CASHQGNYGYTF.

The chain is built from TRBV4-1 and TRBJ2-1; 14 bases are a match to TRBD2. The germline CDR1 and CDR2 sequences are MGHRA and YSYEKL. The length of the CDR3 is 18 residues. V was clipped by 4 bases and J by 2 bases; unmatched bases: 7. The CDR3 DNA reads TGCGCCAGCAGCCCTAGACTAGCGGGAGGGCTAACCTACAATGAGCAGTTCTTC. Protein sequence: CASSPRLAGGLTYNEQFF.

The rearrangement joins TRBV2 to TRBJ1-2; 10 nucleotides align to TRBD1. Germline CDR1 SNHLY, CDR2 FYNNEI. The CDR3 totals 14 residues. The V gene end was trimmed by 8 bases and the J gene end by 5 bases; junction bases not matched to a gene: 8. The chain's CDR3 is CASQRGQGVYGYTF. CDR3 nucleotides: TGTGCCAGCCAACGCGGACAGGGGGTATATGGCTACACCTTC.